This T cell receptor (beta chain) was sequenced during a study of T cells after yellow fever vaccination. Across the study: In the case of low-cell-number fractions, SMART-Seq v4 Ultra Low Input was used for preparation. Study-level points and caveats: Peaking faster, on day 5 versus 15, the secondary response was nonetheless weaker. Booster samples showed a return of most primary-vaccination clones (approximately 96% CD4, about 85% CD8).

Trimming took off 6 bases at V and 7 bases at J, with 16 bases between the two ends. Germline-derived CDR1 and CDR2 are SNHLY and FYNNEI. The CDR3 sequence is 14 residues long. This clonotype showed up just a few times. Its antigen is not known. Generation of TCR cDNA used 5'RACE template switching (which added a universal primer site and UMIs). TCRdb ran MiXCR on the 5' RACE reads and lists one entry per CDR3 protein. Among 620,000 or so distinct CDR3 sequences, roughly 17% were seen once, and the ten largest hold around 15%. The receptor comes from a man in his late teens or twenties who received the YFV17D yellow fever vaccine. Sequencing used PBMCs, obtained 4 to 5 days after the first yellow fever vaccination. The gene calls are TRBV2 and TRBJ2-1; perhaps TRBD1 as D (6 bases). Written as DNA, the CDR3 is TGTGCCAGCAGGGACAGCCAGGCGAGGAATGAGCAGTTCTTC. This sequence encodes CASRDSQARNEQFF.